The rows below give T cell receptor beta chains drawn from one sample of a study of vaccination and CD4 T cells after COVID-19. Their antigens remain unidentified. TCRdb used MiXCR to reprocess the PCR reads, holding one entry per CDR3 protein. The sample contains over 8,500 distinct CDR3 sequences, 50% to 65% of which appear only once. Sample: CD4+ T cells from blood, cultured in vitro. These receptors were obtained from a human donor in good health. CDR3s include the opening cysteine and the closing phenylalanine or tryptophan. A D gene is named only where the DNA matches it firmly. A row's size may be missing; if present it is once, few, many or a size class.

d_gene | j_gene | v_gene | abundance | CDR3nt | CDR3aa
NA | TRBJ1-6 | TRBV28 | NA | TGTGCCAGCTCACATCCAACAGGGTTGGGAAATTCACCCCTCCACTTT | CASSHPTGLGNSPLHF
NA | TRBJ2-2 | TRBV6-1 | NA | TGTGCCAGCAGTGAACGGGGGGAGCTGTTTTTT | CASSERGELFF
NA | TRBJ1-2 | TRBV6-1 | few | TGTGCCAGCAGGGGAGACAGTTATGGCTACACCTTC | CASRGDSYGYTF
NA | TRBJ2-2 | TRBV11-2 | NA | TGTGCCACCTTACCCCTCCGGGAGAACACCGGGGAGCTGTTTTTT | CATLPLRENTGELFF
NA | TRBJ2-7 | TRBV6-1 | NA | TGTGCCAGCATTAGGGACCTGACATCCTACGAGCAGTACTTC | CASIRDLTSYEQYF
NA | TRBJ2-3 | TRBV6-1 | NA | TGTGCCAGCAGTGAAGCGCTTCGAGAAGTGGAGTATTTT | CASSEALREVEYF
TRBD1 | TRBJ1-2 | TRBV5-1 | NA | TGCGCCAGCAGCGAGGACAGGGGCGCCTATGGCTACACCTTC | CASSEDRGAYGYTF
NA | TRBJ1-2 | TRBV7-2 | few | TGTGCCAGCAGCTTAAAGGCAGGGAGCTATGGGGGCTACACCTTC | CASSLKAGSYGGYTF
NA | TRBJ1-1 | TRBV7-2 | NA | TGTGCCAGCAGCTTACGAGGGTACGGCCAGGAAGCTTTCTTT | CASSLRGYGQEAFF
NA | TRBJ1-5 | TRBV19 | few | TGTGCCAGTAGTATAGAGGGCAATCAGCCCCAGCATTTT | CASSIEGNQPQHF
NA | TRBJ1-6 | TRBV5-1 | few | TGCGCCAGCAGCTTGGAGACACCTCACAATTCACCCCTCCACTTT | CASSLETPHNSPLHF
NA | TRBJ1-1 | TRBV11-1 | NA | TGTGCCAGCAGCTCGCCTGGGCTGGGGCCGAACACTGAAGCTTTCTTT | CASSSPGLGPNTEAFF
NA | TRBJ2-7 | TRBV28 | NA | TGTGCCAGCAGTTCTACCTACGAGCAGTACTTC | CASSSTYEQYF
TRBD1 | TRBJ1-2 | TRBV28 | few | TGTGCCAGCAGTCCCACAAACGGCAGGGGGCGCGGAGGCTATGGCTACACCTTC | CASSPTNGRGRGGYGYTF
TRBD2 | TRBJ2-7 | TRBV20-1 | NA | TGCAGTGGAGATAGCGGGAGTGGCTACGAGCAGTACTTC | CSGDSGSGYEQYF
NA | TRBJ1-2 | TRBV2 | NA | TGTGCCAGCAGTGGTCGGCTGAAGGGCTATGGCTACACCTTC | CASSGRLKGYGYTF
NA | TRBJ2-3 | TRBV6-2/TRBV6-3 | NA | TGTGCCAGCAGTCTATATCAGCCTTCAGATACGCAGTATTTT | CASSLYQPSDTQYF
TRBD2 | TRBJ2-5 | TRBV20-1 | NA | TGCAGTGCTAGGGGGCCCAGCGGGAACGAAGAGACCCAGTACTTC | CSARGPSGNEETQYF
TRBD1 | TRBJ1-5 | TRBV20-1 | NA | TGCAGTGCTAGAACCCAGACAGGGTATAGCAATCAGCCCCAGCATTTT | CSARTQTGYSNQPQHF
NA | TRBJ2-3 | TRBV20-1 | NA | TGCAGTGCTAGACCCGGGAAAGGCAGGAGAATCACAGATACGCAGTATTTT | CSARPGKGRRITDTQYF
NA | TRBJ1-2 | TRBV18 | NA | TGTGCCAGCTCACCTGACCCCGGGGGCTATGGCTACACCTTC | CASSPDPGGYGYTF
NA | TRBJ2-7 | TRBV2 | NA | TGTGCCAGCAGTCCACCCCGGAGGGTTGTTGGCTACGAGCAGTACTTC | CASSPPRRVVGYEQYF
TRBD1 | TRBJ2-7 | TRBV20-1 | NA | TGCAGTGCTAGGGGGGACAGGGTTGTCGGCGAGCAGTACTTC | CSARGDRVVGEQYF
TRBD2 | TRBJ2-7 | TRBV20-1 | few | TGCAGTGCTCGAACCCTACTAGCGGGACCCTACGAGCAGTACTTC | CSARTLLAGPYEQYF
NA | TRBJ1-1 | TRBV12-3/TRBV12-4 | NA | TGTGCCAGCAGTTTCGAGGGTTTGGCTGAAGCTTTCTTT | CASSFEGLAEAFF
NA | TRBJ2-7 | TRBV20-1 | NA | TGCAGTGCTAGAGGGACAGTAGTCCACTACGAGCAGTACTTC | CSARGTVVHYEQYF
NA | TRBJ1-1 | TRBV11-2 | NA | TGTGCCAGCCGCCCCGGGAAGTCAACTGAAGCTTTCTTT | CASRPGKSTEAFF
TRBD2 | TRBJ2-1 | TRBV7-2 | NA | TGTGCCAGCAGCTTAGTCTCTAGCGGAATTTACAATGAGCAGTTCTTC | CASSLVSSGIYNEQFF
TRBD1 | TRBJ1-2 | TRBV20-1 | NA | TGCAGTGCTAGCCTGGAACAGGGGACCACCTTC | CSASLEQGTTF
TRBD1 | TRBJ1-2 | TRBV7-9 | NA | TGTGCCAGCAGCGTCACTCCGGGACAGATTTTCTATGGCTACACCTTC | CASSVTPGQIFYGYTF
NA | TRBJ2-7 | TRBV28 | NA | TGTGCCAGCAGTTTAAAGGGGACCAACTCCTACGAGCAGTACTTC | CASSLKGTNSYEQYF
TRBD2 | TRBJ2-1 | TRBV20-1 | NA | TGCAGTGCCCACGGGACTATCAATGAGCAGTTCTTC | CSAHGTINEQFF
NA | TRBJ2-3 | TRBV20-1 | NA | TGCAGTGCTACCCGGGTTACCAGCCGGGATACGCAGTATTTT | CSATRVTSRDTQYF
TRBD2 | TRBJ2-5 | TRBV11-3 | NA | TGTGCCAGCAGCCGGGGACTAGCGGGTCAAGGGGGGGAGACCCAGTACTTC | CASSRGLAGQGGETQYF
NA | TRBJ2-3 | TRBV7-2 | few | TGTGCCAGCAGCTTCTCACTAGCTTCGACCACAGATACGCAGTATTTT | CASSFSLASTTDTQYF
NA | TRBJ1-3 | TRBV12-3/TRBV12-4 | NA | TGTGCCAGCACCCGTGGAAACACCATATATTTT | CASTRGNTIYF
NA | TRBJ2-2 | TRBV12-5 | NA | TGTGCTAGTGCCATACCACGACAGAGTGCGAACACCGGGGAGCTGTTTTTT | CASAIPRQSANTGELFF
NA | TRBJ1-3 | TRBV29-1 | NA | TGCAGCGCCCGACGCAGGGAGGCGAGTGGAAACACCATATATTTT | CSARRREASGNTIYF
NA | TRBJ2-1 | TRBV24-1 | NA | TGTGCCACCAGTGACGGGGGAGTGAATGAGCAGTTCTTC | CATSDGGVNEQFF
NA | TRBJ2-5 | TRBV25-1 | once | TGTGCCAGTTCCACCCCGAGGGACGGTGGAGAGACCCAGTACTTC | CASSTPRDGGETQYF
NA | TRBJ1-5 | TRBV7-6 | few | TGTGCCAGCAGCTTAGGTCCAGTACGAGGCCAGCCCCAGCATTTT | CASSLGPVRGQPQHF
NA | TRBJ2-2 | TRBV7-8 | NA | TGTGCCAGCAGGCAGGGGGGGCGGGGGGCCGGGGAGCTGTTTTTT | CASRQGGRGAGELFF
TRBD1 | TRBJ1-5 | TRBV6-1 | NA | TGTGCCAGCAGTGAAGTGGGACAGTGGAATCAGCCCCAGCATTTT | CASSEVGQWNQPQHF
NA | TRBJ1-1 | TRBV5-1 | NA | TGCGCCAGCAGCAGGTCTTCGGGGAACACTGAAGCTTTCTTT | CASSRSSGNTEAFF
NA | TRBJ2-3 | TRBV12-3/TRBV12-4 | NA | TGTGCCAGCAGTTTACTGGCAACCCGGGATACGCAGTATTTT | CASSLLATRDTQYF
NA | TRBJ1-2 | TRBV6-1 | few | TGTGCCAGCAGACTTCAGGGGAACTATGGCTACACCTTC | CASRLQGNYGYTF
NA | TRBJ1-5 | TRBV5-4 | NA | TGTGCCAGCAGCCCCGGGCGGGGAGGAGATCAGCCCCAGCATTTT | CASSPGRGGDQPQHF
NA | TRBJ2-3 | TRBV27 | few | TGTGCCAGCAGTTTATATATACCCCCAAGGCACACAGATACGCAGTATTTT | CASSLYIPPRHTDTQYF
NA | TRBJ1-5 | TRBV6-2/TRBV6-3 | NA | TGTGCCAGCAGTTACGGGGGGGCGGATCAGCCCCAGCATTTT | CASSYGGADQPQHF
TRBD1 | TRBJ1-2 | TRBV20-1 | NA | TGCAGTGCCTCAGGGGGCGACTATGGCTACACCTTC | CSASGGDYGYTF